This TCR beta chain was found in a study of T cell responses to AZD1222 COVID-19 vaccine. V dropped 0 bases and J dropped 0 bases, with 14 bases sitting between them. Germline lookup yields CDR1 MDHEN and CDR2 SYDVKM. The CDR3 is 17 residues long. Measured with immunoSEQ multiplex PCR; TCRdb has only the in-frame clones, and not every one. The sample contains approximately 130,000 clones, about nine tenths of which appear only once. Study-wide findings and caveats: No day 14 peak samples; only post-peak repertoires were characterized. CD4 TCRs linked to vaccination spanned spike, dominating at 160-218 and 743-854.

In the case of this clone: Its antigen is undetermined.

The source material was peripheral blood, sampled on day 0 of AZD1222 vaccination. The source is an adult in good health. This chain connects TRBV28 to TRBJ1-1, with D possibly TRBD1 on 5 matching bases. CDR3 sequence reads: CASSLWGRIQLNTEAFF. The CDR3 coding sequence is TGTGCCAGCAGTTTATGGGGACGGATCCAATTGAACACTGAAGCTTTCTTT.